One and the same sample provided the 4 T cell receptor beta chains below, sequenced in a study of shared T cell receptors in the human thymus. Repertoires were generated with immunoSEQ multiplex PCR, while TCRdb's copy carries only in-frame clones and drops some. This sample has hundreds of thousands of clones, with about four fifths found just once. A further study also used this sample, focusing on human thymus T cells.

The sequencing input was thymocytes. These receptors originate from a boy under two years old with a congenital heart defect.

The rearrangement uses TRBV18 and TRBJ2-5; TRBD1 agrees at 9 bases. V dropped 1 base and J dropped 4; count of bases not matched to a gene: 13. CDR3 length equals 18 residues. From germline, CDR1 is KGHSH and CDR2 LQKENI. The CDR3 coding sequence is TGTGCCAGCTCACCACGGGACAGGGACGGCCCCGGATCAGAGACCCAGTACTTC. Translation: CASSPRDRDGPGSETQYF.

The chain joins TRBV20-1 to TRBJ2-1; D might be TRBD2 (5 bases). Trimming pared 6 bases from V and 8 bases from J, leaving 11 bases between. CDR3 length: 11 residues. Germline CDR1 is DFQATT and CDR2 is SNEGSKA (reference sequence). The CDR3 region has the DNA TGCAGTGCCTTGAGCGGTGATGAGCAGTTCTTC. Amino acid sequence: CSALSGDEQFF.

The chain has TRBV5-1 and TRBJ2-2; the D is unclear. CDR3 size: 14 residues. The germline gives CDR1 SGHRS, CDR2 YFSETQ. The V gene lost 2 bases and the J gene lost 8 bases, with 13 bases spanning the gap. The chain's CDR3 is CASSLIAPWGELFF. The CDR3 DNA reads TGCGCCAGCAGCTTAATAGCCCCGTGGGGGGAGCTGTTTTTT.

V and J are TRBV25-1 and TRBJ2-3; TRBD2 is a possible D gene (6 bases). CDR3 size: 17 residues. Germline V gene sequence: CDR1 MGHDK, CDR2 SYGVNS. The V end was cut by 0 bases, the J end by 0 bases, with 13 bases between. CDR3 coding DNA: TGTGCCAGCAGTGAATATCGGGATGGGACTAGCACAGATACGCAGTATTTT. Translating gives CASSEYRDGTSTDTQYF. The full variable domain, with the rest looked up from reference TRBV25-1 and TRBJ2-3, is EADIYQTPRYLVIGTGKKITLECSQTMGHDKMYWYQQDPGMELHLIHYSYGVNSTEKGDLSSESTVSRIRTEHFPLTLESARPSHTSQYLCASSEYRDGTSTDTQYFGPGTRLTVL.